The 29 T cell receptor beta chains given below trace back to one sample, sequenced in a study of molecular identifiers for immune sequencing clone quantification. One entry per CDR3 protein, called by TCRdb with MiXCR from the PCR reads. This sample yields more than 550,000 distinct CDR3 sequences, of which 25% are seen a single time; 0.78% belongs to the top ten. The sample comprised naive CD8+ T cells from blood, with Jurkat cell RNA spiked in. The subset is: FACS-sorted CD8+CD4-CCR7+CD45RA+ naive T cells. Source of these receptors: a human donor in good health. Some libraries in this study had Jurkat cell RNA spiked in.

This clonotype has at least ten counts. The V gene is TRBV29-1, the J gene TRBJ2-3; D remains ambiguous. With 3 bases removed from V and 4 bases from J, the gap between germline ends came to 8 bases. The length of the CDR3 is 12 residues. Germline V gives CDR1 SQVTM, CDR2 ANQGSEA. CDR3 protein: CSVEIAADTQYF. DNA for the CDR3: TGCAGCGTTGAGATTGCCGCAGATACGCAGTATTTT.

This clonotype was observed many times. The chain has TRBV29-1 and TRBJ2-1, with D tentatively TRBD1 (6 bases). The V and J ends lost 1 base and 0 bases respectively, with 7 bases between them. CDR3 length: 14 amino acids. Germline V lookup: CDR1 SQVTM, CDR2 ANQGSEA. DNA for the CDR3: TGCAGCGTTGAAGTGGACAGCTCCTACAATGAGCAGTTCTTC. Amino acids: CSVEVDSSYNEQFF.

The sample holds many counts of this clonotype. The rearrangement links TRBV5-1 to TRBJ2-7, with 7 bases identical to TRBD1. This CDR3 has 15 residues. V lost 3 bases to trimming and J lost 5 bases; unmatched junction nucleotides: 11. Germline V gene data show CDR1 as SGHRS and CDR2 as YFSETQ. The CDR3 here is CASSSFRDSFDEQYF. Written as DNA, the CDR3 is TGCGCCAGCAGCTCGTTCCGGGACAGCTTTGACGAGCAGTACTTC.

This clonotype appeared a few times. V is TRBV6-1 and J is TRBJ1-4; 7 nucleotides agree with TRBD1. The germline CDR1 and CDR2 sequences are MNHNS and SASEGT. V lost 5 bases, J lost 7 bases, and 7 bases stayed unmatched. This CDR3 is built from 14 residues. The CDR3 sequence is CASSTGVLGEKLFF. CDR3 sequence (DNA): TGTGCCAGCAGTACAGGGGTGTTAGGTGAAAAACTGTTTTTT.

This clonotype was recorded at least ten times. The rearrangement uses TRBV30 and TRBJ1-1; unclear D gene. The germline CDR1 and CDR2 sequences are GTSNPN and SVGIG (reference sequence). The CDR3 runs to 12 residues. V dropped 0 bases and J dropped 3 bases, with 5 bases sitting between them. The CDR3 spells CAWSVLDTEAFF. CDR3 in DNA: TGTGCCTGGAGTGTCTTGGACACTGAAGCTTTCTTT.

This clonotype was seen at least ten times. The chain is built from TRBV5-1 and TRBJ1-1; 8 nucleotides match TRBD1. Per the germline V gene, CDR1 is SGHRS and CDR2 is YFSETQ. Losses at the gene ends were 4 bases for V and 4 bases for J; bases not matched to a gene: 6. This CDR3 has 14 residues. The CDR3 spells CASSQGQGITEAFF. The CDR3 DNA sequence: TGCGCCAGCAGCCAAGGACAGGGTATCACTGAAGCTTTCTTT.

Note on this clonotype: Given a much more abundant clone one base away, this may be a read error. The gene calls are TRBV28 and TRBJ2-4; D gene unclear. Germline V gene lookup returns CDR1 MDHEN and CDR2 SYDVKM. Trimming shortened V by 7 bases and J by 0 bases, and 7 bases separated the two germline ends. The CDR3 extends over 13 amino acids. This chain's CDR3 is CASTALAKNIQYF. As DNA, the CDR3 is TGTGCCAGCACTGCCTTAGCCAAAAACATTCAGTACTTC. The complete variable domain, with remaining parts taken from reference TRBV28 and TRBJ2-4, reads DVKVTQSSRYLVKRTGEKVFLECVQDMDHENMFWYRQDPGLGLRLIYFSYDVKMKEKGDIPEGYSVSREKKERFSLILESASTNQTSMYLCASTALAKNIQYFGAGTRLSVL.

A note on this clonotype: It may be a read error: a sequence one base away is much more abundant. V gene TRBV4-3 combines with J gene TRBJ2-1; unclear D gene. This CDR3 region has 18 residues. Germline V gene sequence: CDR1 LGHNA, CDR2 YSLEER. Written as DNA, the CDR3 is TGCGCCAGCAGCCAAGATCACTCCCGAGGAGCATGGTACAATGAGCAGCTCTTC. Protein sequence: CASSQDHSRGAWYNEQLF.

The V call is TRBV4-3, the J call TRBJ1-5, with D perhaps matching TRBD1 (5 bases). The CDR3 sequence is 16 residues long. The germline V gene has CDR1 LGHNA and CDR2 YSLEER. Trimming removed 0 bases from V and 6 bases from J, with 15 bases in between. The CDR3: CASSQEYQGLSQPQHF. In DNA form, the CDR3 reads TGCGCCAGCAGCCAAGAGTACCAGGGACTCAGTCAGCCCCAGCATTTT.

This clonotype was seen only a few times. This sequence joins TRBV20-1 and TRBJ2-7, with 14 bases that match TRBD2. This CDR3 is built from 15 residues. V lost 2 bases, J lost 2 bases, and 2 bases stayed unmatched. CDR1 and CDR2 (germline): DFQATT, SNEGSKA (reference sequence). This CDR3 reads CSARSGLAGAYEQYF. CDR3 bases: TGCAGTGCTAGATCGGGACTAGCGGGGGCCTACGAGCAGTACTTC.

This clonotype occurred a few times. This rearrangement joins TRBV27 to TRBJ1-5; D not certain. Between the trimmed V and J ends, which lost 7 bases and 4 bases, there was a span of 14 bases. The germline CDR1 and CDR2 sequences are MNHEY and SMNVEV (reference sequence). The CDR3 covers 14 residues. The CDR3 here is CASNPSRTNQPQHF. Written as DNA, the CDR3 is TGTGCCAGCAACCCGTCGCGAACAAATCAGCCCCAGCATTTT.

This clonotype occurred a few times. A much larger clone sits a single nucleotide away, making a read error possible. The V call is TRBV5-6, the J call TRBJ2-7; the match to TRBD1 covers 10 bases. V was clipped by 4 bases and J by 6 bases; unmatched bases: 7. This CDR3 has 14 amino acids. CDR1 and CDR2 from the germline V gene are SGHDT and YYEEEE. CDR3 nucleotides: TGTGCCAGCAGCGTGGGACAGGGGCCCGCCGAGCAGTACTTC. Translation: CASSVGQGPAEQYF.

Ten or more counts support this clonotype. This rearrangement joins TRBV29-1 to TRBJ1-1; the D gene is possibly TRBD1 (6 bases). Germline V gives CDR1 SQVTM, CDR2 ANQGSEA. The CDR3 extends over 13 amino acids. Trimming stripped 7 bases from V and 3 bases from J, with 15 bases between. The CDR3 DNA sequence: TGCAGCGGTAAAACAGGGACCTACACTGAAGCTTTCTTT. Its translation is CSGKTGTYTEAFF.

There are many counts of this clonotype. The gene calls are TRBV2 and TRBJ2-3, with TRBD2 matching over 9 bases. The CDR3 spans 16 residues. The V and J ends lost 7 bases and 0 bases, in that order; junction bases with no gene match: 8. Per germline, CDR1 SNHLY and CDR2 FYNNEI. Here the CDR3 DNA reads TGTGCCAGCAACTTAGCGGGAGAGACTAGCACAGATACGCAGTATTTT. It is translated as CASNLAGETSTDTQYF.

This clonotype was counted many times. The V gene is TRBV19, the J gene TRBJ1-5; D gene ambiguous. V lost 1 base, J lost 2 bases, and 12 bases lay in between. The CDR3 extends over 16 amino acids. CDR1 and CDR2 (germline): LNHDA, SQIVND (reference sequence). As DNA, the CDR3 is TGTGCCAGTAGTATAGGGTCGAATGCTGGCAATCAGCCCCAGCATTTT. Its protein product is CASSIGSNAGNQPQHF.

This chain uses TRBV28 with TRBJ1-2, with a tentative D call TRBD1 (5 bases). V lost 7 bases and J lost 4, with 13 bases in between. Per germline, CDR1 MDHEN and CDR2 SYDVKM. CDR3 length: 13 amino acids. DNA for the CDR3: TGTGCCAGCACCAGACAGCACTCCTATGGCTACACCTTC. Amino acid sequence: CASTRQHSYGYTF.

Ten or more counts support this clonotype. This rearrangement joins TRBV6-6 to TRBJ2-2, with 7 nucleotides matching TRBD1. CDR1 is MNHNY and CDR2 is SVGAGI in the germline V gene (reference sequence). The CDR3 covers 14 residues. The J segment lost 6 bases and the V segment lost 5 bases, leaving 6 bases of the junction unmatched. CDR3 bases: TGTGCCAGCAGTGATAACAGGGGTCCCGGGGAGCTGTTTTTT. Protein sequence: CASSDNRGPGELFF.

At least ten counts were recorded for this clonotype. The rearrangement links TRBV29-1 to TRBJ1-5, with TRBD1 matching over 7 bases. CDR3 length equals 14 residues. Trimming removed 5 bases from V and 1 base from J; junction bases left unmatched: 5. Germline values: CDR1 SQVTM, CDR2 ANQGSEA. CDR3 protein: CSVQGRGSNQPQHF. The CDR3 DNA reads TGCAGCGTTCAGGGCAGGGGGAGCAATCAGCCCCAGCATTTT.

This clonotype was seen a single time. The rearrangement joins TRBV12-3 or TRBV12-4 to TRBJ1-1, with D possibly being TRBD1 (6 bases). The CDR3 totals 13 residues. Trimming stripped 2 bases from V and 10 bases from J, with 14 bases between. Here the CDR3 DNA reads TGTGCCAGCAGTTTATGGGGGGCCGGTGGAGCTTTCTTT. Translated, it gives CASSLWGAGGAFF.

This clonotype has ten or more counts. The V and J genes are TRBV10-3 and TRBJ2-3; no definite D call. V was trimmed by 10 bases and J by 2 bases, leaving 19 bases between them. Germline CDR1 is ENHRY and CDR2 is SYGVKD. The CDR3 totals 15 residues. In DNA, the CDR3 is TGTGCCACCGTATCGTCAGTGGATATCACAGATACGCAGTATTTT. Its protein is CATVSSVDITDTQYF.

Worth noting for this clonotype: At one of its ends the junction is not consistent with the germline gene, which may arise from a read error. The rearrangement links TRBV20-1 to TRBJ2-7, with TRBD2 matching over 7 bases. The V gene's germline CDR1 is DFQATT and CDR2 SNEGSKA (reference sequence). The CDR3 contains 15 residues. Written as DNA, the CDR3 is TGCAGTGCTAGAGATCTTCGCGGGAGCGTTTACGCGCAGTACTTC. This encodes CSARDLRGSVYAQYF.

This clonotype was detected ten times or more. This chain links TRBV30 with TRBJ2-7, with no clear D. CDR1 GTSNPN and CDR2 SVGIG come from the germline V gene (reference sequence). V lost 2 bases, J lost 1 base, and 9 bases lay in between. CDR3 length: 13 amino acids. CDR3 in DNA: TGTGCCTGGAGTAATGGGTTGTCCTACGAGCAGTACTTC. It encodes CAWSNGLSYEQYF.

As to this clonotype: This clone may be a read error of a much larger clone one base away. The V and J genes are TRBV7-4 and TRBJ2-7; 8 bases map to TRBD1. The CDR3 is 16 residues long. Germline CDR1 SGHVT, CDR2 SQSDAQ. The CDR3 DNA sequence: TGTGTCAGCAGCTTAGACCGGGACAGGAGAACCTACGAGCAGTACTTC. This sequence encodes CVSSLDRDRRTYEQYF.

The V call is TRBV28, the J call TRBJ2-7; no reliable D call. The V and J ends lost 4 bases and 5 bases respectively, with 15 bases between them. The germline CDR1 and CDR2 sequences are MDHEN and SYDVKM. This CDR3 contains 14 residues. CDR3 bases: TGTGCCAGCAGTTCCGGCGTGAGTGCCGACGAGCAGTACTTC. This encodes CASSSGVSADEQYF.

The chain uses TRBV6-2 or TRBV6-3 and TRBJ1-6, with 7 bases identical to TRBD1. V gave up 6 bases and J gave up 5 bases; unmatched junction bases: 16. The CDR3 totals 18 residues. Germline V gene sequence: CDR1 MNHEY, CDR2 SVGEGT. In DNA, the CDR3 is TGTGCCAGCAGCCACACCGGCTTCGGGACAGTCAATAATTCACCCCTCCACTTT. The encoded protein is CASSHTGFGTVNNSPLHF.

Comments on this clonotype: A junction boundary mismatches the germline segment, possibly from a read error. The chain employs TRBV9 and TRBJ2-3; no firm D call. Germline V gives CDR1 SGDLS, CDR2 YYNGEE. The CDR3 spans 11 residues. The CDR3 protein is CAGSLGDTQYF. The DNA of the CDR3 is TGTGCCGGCAGCCTGGGAGATACGCAGTATTTT.

The chain joins TRBV13 to TRBJ1-2; 8 bases map to TRBD1. Germline trimming cut 1 base from V and 1 base from J; bases unmatched to any gene: 2. The CDR3 length is 15 residues. Germline CDR1 is PRHDT and CDR2 is FYEKMQ (reference sequence). The chain's CDR3 is CASSLVGQGNYGYTF. CDR3 nucleotides: TGTGCCAGCAGCTTAGTTGGACAGGGTAACTATGGCTACACCTTC.

CDR3 DNA: TGTGCCAGCAGTCCCACGACCAATTCACCCCTCCACTTT. The encoded protein is CASSPTTNSPLHF. The genes are TRBV27 and TRBJ1-6; D is uncertain. Per the germline V gene, CDR1 is MNHEY and CDR2 is SMNVEV (reference sequence). The CDR3 extends over 13 amino acids. Trimming left V 5 bases short and J 7 bases short, with 9 bases between.

This chain joins TRBV5-5 and TRBJ1-4; 11 positions match TRBD1. Germline V gene lookup returns CDR1 SGHKS and CDR2 YYEKEE (reference sequence). Trimming cost V 0 bases and J 4 bases; bases outside gene matches: 5. The CDR3 length is 17 residues. For the CDR3, the DNA is TGTGCCAGCAGCTTGGAGGGGACAGGGGGGTTTAATGAAAAACTGTTTTTT. Translating gives CASSLEGTGGFNEKLFF.